Listed below are T cell receptor beta chains from one sample, sequenced in a study of identical twins. One entry per CDR3 protein, called by TCRdb with MiXCR from the 5' RACE reads. The sample carries fewer than 250,000 distinct CDR3 sequences, under 10% recorded once. The same data also contributed to another study, on yellow fever vaccine responses in identical twins.

The sample comprised memory (CD45RO+) T cells sorted from blood. Receptors were obtained from a woman younger than 35 in good health. Each CDR3 is given with its conserved first and last residue. The D gene is left open where the match is weak. Only part of the rows carry a size: once, few, many, or a class if the clone is expanded.

abundance	v_gene	d_gene	j_gene	CDR3aa	CDR3nt
many	TRBV7-2	-	TRBJ1-1	CASSLEARATEAFF	TGTGCCAGCAGCTTAGAGGCCAGGGCCACTGAAGCTTTCTTT
many	TRBV4-2	-	TRBJ2-3	CASSQDRVDTQYF	TGTGCCAGCAGCCAAGACCGTGTAGATACGCAGTATTTT
-	TRBV28	TRBD1	TRBJ2-3	CASSPGQGGGTQYF	TGTGCCAGCAGTCCCGGACAGGGAGGAGGTACGCAGTATTTT
-	TRBV5-1	-	TRBJ1-3	CASSLGPGQSPFGNTIYF	TGCGCCAGCAGCTTGGGTCCCGGACAGTCTCCATTTGGAAACACCATATATTTT
-	TRBV6-4	-	TRBJ2-2	CASSEAPTGELIF	TGTGCCAGCAGTGAAGCGCCCACCGGGGAGCTGATTTTT
many	TRBV4-2	-	TRBJ2-7	CASSRAWGEEGNEQYF	TGTGCCAGCAGCCGTGCTTGGGGGGAAGAGGGGAACGAGCAGTACTTC
many	TRBV6-1	TRBD1	TRBJ1-1	CASSTDRVTNTEAFF	TGTGCCAGCAGTACGGACAGGGTGACGAACACTGAAGCTTTCTTT
many	TRBV12-3/TRBV12-4	-	TRBJ1-5	CASSPWGGISNQPQHF	TGTGCCAGCAGCCCGTGGGGGGGCATTAGCAATCAGCCCCAGCATTTT
-	TRBV4-3	-	TRBJ2-2	CASSQSSPPNTGELFF	TGCGCCAGCAGCCAATCTTCCCCGCCTAACACCGGGGAGCTGTTTTTT
-	TRBV6-1	-	TRBJ2-2	CASSEEAAGTGELFF	TGTGCCAGCAGTGAAGAGGCGGCGGGCACCGGGGAGCTGTTTTTT
many	TRBV7-9	TRBD1	TRBJ1-2	CASSLGTGRGYTF	TGTGCCAGCAGCTTAGGGACAGGGAGAGGCTACACCTTC
many	TRBV29-1	TRBD2	TRBJ2-4	CSVSGTSGREAKNIQYF	TGCAGCGTCTCCGGGACTAGCGGGAGGGAGGCCAAAAACATTCAGTACTTC
few	TRBV10-3	-	TRBJ1-4	CAIRGGTDEKLFF	TGTGCCATCCGAGGCGGGACGGATGAAAAACTGTTTTTT
few	TRBV20-1	-	TRBJ2-3	CSARDRVSTDTQYF	TGCAGTGCTAGAGATAGAGTCAGCACAGATACGCAGTATTTT
many	TRBV6-4	TRBD2	TRBJ2-2	CASSETSGGFRTGELFF	TGTGCCAGCAGTGAGACTAGCGGAGGGTTTCGGACCGGGGAGCTGTTTTTT
few	TRBV20-1	-	TRBJ1-2	CSANERTEAGYTF	TGCAGTGCCAACGAGAGGACGGAGGCGGGCTACACCTTC
few	TRBV20-1	TRBD2	TRBJ2-1	CSARGNSGSNEQFF	TGCAGTGCTAGAGGTAATAGCGGGAGCAATGAGCAGTTCTTC
-	TRBV3-1	TRBD2	TRBJ2-1	CASSQASGTSGNNEQFF	TGTGCCAGCAGCCAAGCTTCCGGGACTAGCGGGAACAATGAGCAGTTCTTC
-	TRBV6-2/TRBV6-3	-	TRBJ1-2	CASRGLRYGYTF	TGTGCCAGCAGGGGGCTTCGCTATGGCTACACCTTC
few	TRBV6-1	-	TRBJ2-2	CASINSWGNTGELFF	TGTGCCAGCATCAACTCGTGGGGGAACACCGGGGAGCTGTTTTTT
many	TRBV7-2	-	TRBJ2-5	CASSSRVAVTETQYF	TGTGCCAGCAGCTCACGGGTCGCGGTGACGGAGACCCAGTACTTC